This T cell receptor beta chain came from a study of blood T cells in healthy people across ages. This clonotype showed up just a few times. Germline V gene lookup returns CDR1 DFQATT and CDR2 SNEGSKA (reference sequence). The V gene lost 2 bases and the J gene lost 7 bases, with 14 bases spanning the gap. The CDR3 loop spans 13 amino acids. For the second PCR, which ran for about 7 to 11 cycles, a sample-barcoded 5' primer and a J-beta primer mix were used. TCRdb reprocessed the 5' RACE reads via MiXCR and lists one record per CDR3 protein. The sample holds over 1,500,000 distinct CDR3 sequences; about 39% are singletons and the top ten take under 30%.

The chain recombines TRBV20-1 with TRBJ1-2; tentatively, D is TRBD1 (6 bases). Sequenced material: blood. The TCR originated in a human donor in good health. CDR3 in amino acids: CSARLRGRRGYTF. The CDR3 bases are TGCAGTGCTAGACTTCGGGGGCGACGTGGCTACACCTTC.